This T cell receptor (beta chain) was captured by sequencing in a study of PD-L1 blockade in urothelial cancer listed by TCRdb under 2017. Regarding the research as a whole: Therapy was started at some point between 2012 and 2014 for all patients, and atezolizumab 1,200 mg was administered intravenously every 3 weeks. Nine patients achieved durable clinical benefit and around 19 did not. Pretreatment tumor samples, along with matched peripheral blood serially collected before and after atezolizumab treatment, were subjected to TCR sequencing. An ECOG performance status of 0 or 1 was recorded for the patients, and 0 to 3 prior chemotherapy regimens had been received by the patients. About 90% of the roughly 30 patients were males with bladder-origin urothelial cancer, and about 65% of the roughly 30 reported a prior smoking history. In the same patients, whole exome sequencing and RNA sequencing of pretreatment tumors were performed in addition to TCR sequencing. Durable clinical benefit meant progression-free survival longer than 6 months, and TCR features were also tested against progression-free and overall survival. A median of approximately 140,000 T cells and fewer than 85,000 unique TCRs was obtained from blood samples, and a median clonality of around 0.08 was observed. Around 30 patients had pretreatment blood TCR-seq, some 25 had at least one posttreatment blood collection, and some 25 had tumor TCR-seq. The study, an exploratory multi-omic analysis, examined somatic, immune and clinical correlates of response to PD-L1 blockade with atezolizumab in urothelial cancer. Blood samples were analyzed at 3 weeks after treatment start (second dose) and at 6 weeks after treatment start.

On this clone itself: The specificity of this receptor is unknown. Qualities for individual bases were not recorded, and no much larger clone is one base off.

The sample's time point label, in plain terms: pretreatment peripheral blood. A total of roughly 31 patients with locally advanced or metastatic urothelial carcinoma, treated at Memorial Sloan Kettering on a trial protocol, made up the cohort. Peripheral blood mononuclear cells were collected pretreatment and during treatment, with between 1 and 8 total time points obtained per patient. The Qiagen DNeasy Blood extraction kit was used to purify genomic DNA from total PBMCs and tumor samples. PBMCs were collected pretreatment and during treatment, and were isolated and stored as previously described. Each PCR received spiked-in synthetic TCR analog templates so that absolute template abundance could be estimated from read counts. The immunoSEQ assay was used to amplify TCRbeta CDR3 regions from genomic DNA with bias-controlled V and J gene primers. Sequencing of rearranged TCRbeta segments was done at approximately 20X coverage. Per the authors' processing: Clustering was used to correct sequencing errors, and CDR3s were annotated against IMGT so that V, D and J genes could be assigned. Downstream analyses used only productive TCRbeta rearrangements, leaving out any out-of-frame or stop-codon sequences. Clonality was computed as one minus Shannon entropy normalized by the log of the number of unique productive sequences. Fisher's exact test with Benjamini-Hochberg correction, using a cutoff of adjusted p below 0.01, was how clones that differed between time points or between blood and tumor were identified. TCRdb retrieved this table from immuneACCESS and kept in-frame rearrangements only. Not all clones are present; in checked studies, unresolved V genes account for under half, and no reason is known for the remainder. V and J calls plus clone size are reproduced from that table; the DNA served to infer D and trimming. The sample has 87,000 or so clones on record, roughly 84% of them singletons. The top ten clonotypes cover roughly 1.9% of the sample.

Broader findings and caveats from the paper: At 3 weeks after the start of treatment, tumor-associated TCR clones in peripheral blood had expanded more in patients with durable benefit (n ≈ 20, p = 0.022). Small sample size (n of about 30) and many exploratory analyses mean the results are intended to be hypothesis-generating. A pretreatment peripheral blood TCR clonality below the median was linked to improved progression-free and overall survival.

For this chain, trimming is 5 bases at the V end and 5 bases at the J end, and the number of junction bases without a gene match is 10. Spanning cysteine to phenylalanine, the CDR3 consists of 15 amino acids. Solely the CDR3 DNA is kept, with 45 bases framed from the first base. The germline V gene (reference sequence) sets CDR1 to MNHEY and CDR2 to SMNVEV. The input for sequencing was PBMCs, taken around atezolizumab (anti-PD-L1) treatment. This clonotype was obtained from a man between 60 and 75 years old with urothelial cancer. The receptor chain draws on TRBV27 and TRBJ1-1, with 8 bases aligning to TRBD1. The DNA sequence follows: TGTGCCAGCAGTAGACAGGGGTTATTCGGGACTGAAGCTTTCTTT. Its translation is CASSRQGLFGTEAFF.